These 12 T cell receptor beta chains originate from one sample sequenced in a study of T cells expressing NK-cell markers. Reprocessing the 5' RACE reads, TCRdb reports a single entry for every CDR3 protein and omits DNA. This sample's clone table lists under 500,000 distinct CDR3 sequences. The sequenced material came from blood T cells: a sorted CD56 or NKG2C T cell subset, CD4+ or CD8+ T cells, or bulk PBMC T cells (not recorded which). Source of these receptors: a woman between 18 and 70 years old in good health.

This chain's CDR3 is CSASYPSGGRASTDTQYF. The rearrangement joins TRBV20-1 to TRBJ2-3; the TRBD2 assignment by TCRdb is unverifiable without DNA. Germline loops: CDR1 DFQATT, CDR2 SNEGSKA (reference sequence). CDR3 length: 18 residues.

The rearrangement joins TRBV18 to TRBJ1-2; lacking DNA, the TRBD1 call made by TCRdb goes unchecked. CDR1 is KGHSH and CDR2 is LQKENI in the germline V gene. The CDR3 is 15 residues long. The CDR3 here is CASSPPRGGDYGYTF. Together with reference TRBV18 and TRBJ1-2, the CDR3 gives the full variable domain: NAGVMQNPRHLVRRRGQEARLRCSPMKGHSHVYWYRQLPEEGLKFMVYLQKENIIDESGMPKERFSAEFPKEGPSILRIQQVVRGDSAAYFCASSPPRGGDYGYTFGSGTRLTVV.

The chain uses TRBV20-1 and TRBJ2-2; TCRdb lists TRBD2, though no DNA is available to test this call. From germline, CDR1 is DFQATT and CDR2 SNEGSKA (reference sequence). This CDR3 is built from 14 residues. The CDR3 spells CSAGLAGFAGELFF.

This rearrangement joins TRBV20-1 to TRBJ2-3; TCRdb's assignment of TRBD2 cannot be checked, as there is no DNA. This CDR3 has 19 amino acids. From germline, CDR1 is DFQATT and CDR2 SNEGSKA (reference sequence). This CDR3 reads CSAPPLWTSGPTSTDTQYF.

The chain links TRBV29-1 to TRBJ2-4; TCRdb returns TRBD1, unconfirmable since there is no DNA. Germline V gene sequence: CDR1 SQVTM, CDR2 ANQGSEA. This CDR3 comprises 13 residues. The CDR3 sequence is CSVEGQQKNIQYF.

The gene calls are TRBV21-1 and TRBJ2-7. TRBV21-1 represents a pseudogene. This CDR3 has 14 amino acids. CDR3 sequence: CASSIGPANHEQYF.

The V call is TRBV29-1, the J call TRBJ1-6; TCRdb outputs TRBD1, but without DNA this stays unchecked. There are 11 residues in the CDR3. Germline CDR1 SQVTM, CDR2 ANQGSEA. CDR3 sequence: CSETGVSPLHF.

The rearrangement uses TRBV6-1 and TRBJ1-5; TCRdb names TRBD1, which stays unverified in the absence of DNA. There are 18 residues in the CDR3. In germline, CDR1 is MNHNS, CDR2 SASEGT. The CDR3 reads CASSDRTEQTTHNQPQHF.

The rearrangement joins TRBV3-1 to TRBJ1-2; TCRdb indicates TRBD1, and absent DNA this call remains unverified. CDR1 and CDR2 from the germline V gene are LGHDT and YNNKEL (reference sequence). The CDR3 is 16 residues long. CDR3: CASSQDFGQGSPGYTF.

The V and J genes are TRBV5-6 and TRBJ1-3; TCRdb's D call of TRBD1 is untestable without DNA. The germline gives CDR1 SGHDT, CDR2 YYEEEE. CDR3 length equals 16 residues. CDR3 sequence reads: CASRTRGVSSGNTIYF. Looking up the rest from reference TRBV5-6 and TRBJ1-3 gives the full variable domain: DAGVTQSPTHLIKTRGQQVTLRCSPKSGHDTVSWYQQALGQGPQFIFQYYEEEERQRGNFPDRFSGHQFPNYSSELNVNALLLGDSALYLCASRTRGVSSGNTIYFGEGSWLTVV.

The chain is built from TRBV12-5 and TRBJ2-3; TCRdb proposes TRBD1, but this gene call is untestable without DNA. CDR3 length: 15 residues. In germline, CDR1 is LGHNT, CDR2 FRNRAP. The CDR3 spells CASGPLTGTADTQYF.

The rearrangement joins TRBV20-1 to TRBJ2-1; TCRdb indicates TRBD2, and absent DNA this call remains unverified. The CDR3 has 18 residues. Per germline, CDR1 DFQATT and CDR2 SNEGSKA (reference sequence). The CDR3 sequence is CSARGAASGKLDYNEQFF.